In its sample, the clone carrying this T cell receptor (beta chain) was seen many times. Its cognate antigen is unknown. The data stem from a study of CD8 T cells in ankylosing spondylitis. TCRdb passed the 5' RACE reads through MiXCR, listing each CDR3 protein once. Here the sample spans about 230,000 distinct CDR3 sequences, less than 9.5% being singletons. Findings and limits, study-wide: Disease-linked clones were found to be CD8+ and relatively rare in peripheral blood.

The CDR3 runs 16 residues. CDR1 is MNHEY, CDR2 SVGEGT, per germline. J lost 2 bases, V lost 6 bases, and 9 bases had no gene match. The clonotype was recovered from a female donor with ankylosing spondylitis or in good health (not recorded which). The sample consisted of blood, either unsorted or a sorted T cell fraction (not recorded which). J is TRBJ2-7 and V is TRBV6-2 or TRBV6-3; 11 positions agree with TRBD2. The CDR3, as DNA: TGTGCCAGCAGATCCGCCGGGACTAGCGGCACCTACGAGCAGTACTTC. It yields the protein CASRSAGTSGTYEQYF.